This is a list of T cell receptor beta chains from one sample in a study of blood T cell repertoires in COVID-19. Only in-frame clones appear in the TCRdb table, and some are missing; sequencing was by immunoSEQ multiplex PCR. The data show some 200,000 clones, less than 85% seen once. Material for sequencing was peripheral blood. These receptors all stem from a woman in her 70s with acute or convalescent COVID-19. The CDR3 runs from the conserved cysteine through the conserved F or W. D genes are given only for firm matches. Clone size appears in some rows only: once, few, many, or a class for an expanded clone.

V gene: TRBV20-1; clone size: -; D gene: -; J gene: TRBJ2-3; CDR3 protein: CSARVSDTQYF; CDR3 DNA: TGCAGTGCTAGAGTCTCAGATACGCAGTATTTT
V gene: TRBV14; clone size: -; D gene: -; J gene: TRBJ2-7; CDR3 protein: CASSRTAGLEQYF; CDR3 DNA: TGTGCCAGCAGCCGGACCGCAGGGCTCGAGCAGTACTTC
V gene: TRBV25-1; clone size: -; D gene: -; J gene: TRBJ1-1; CDR3 protein: CASASMGRGAEAFF; CDR3 DNA: TGTGCCAGCGCGAGCATGGGTCGGGGTGCTGAAGCTTTCTTT
V gene: TRBV9; clone size: -; D gene: -; J gene: TRBJ2-1; CDR3 protein: CASSVAGGQDNEQFF; CDR3 DNA: TGTGCCAGCAGCGTAGCGGGGGGCCAGGACAATGAGCAGTTCTTC
V gene: TRBV9; clone size: -; D gene: TRBD1; J gene: TRBJ2-4; CDR3 protein: CASSSIGTGENIQYF; CDR3 DNA: TGTGCCAGCAGCTCCATTGGGACAGGTGAAAACATTCAGTACTTC
V gene: TRBV11-2; clone size: once; D gene: -; J gene: TRBJ1-5; CDR3 protein: CASSLGTDNQPQHF; CDR3 DNA: TGTGCCAGCAGCTTAGGTACAGACAATCAGCCCCAGCATTTT
V gene: TRBV3-1/TRBV3-2; clone size: -; D gene: TRBD2; J gene: TRBJ2-5; CDR3 protein: CASSQASGKETQYF; CDR3 DNA: TGTGCCAGCAGCCAAGCGAGCGGGAAAGAGACCCAGTACTTC
V gene: TRBV28; clone size: -; D gene: TRBD1; J gene: TRBJ2-4; CDR3 protein: CASRDSSKNIQYF; CDR3 DNA: TGTGCCAGCCGGGACAGCTCTAAAAACATTCAGTACTTC
V gene: TRBV11-2; clone size: -; D gene: -; J gene: TRBJ2-7; CDR3 protein: CASSPSPSYEQYF; CDR3 DNA: TGTGCCAGCAGCCCCTCCCCGTCCTACGAGCAGTACTTC
V gene: TRBV7-8; clone size: -; D gene: -; J gene: TRBJ2-5; CDR3 protein: CASSWGEMTQYF; CDR3 DNA: TGTGCCAGCAGCTGGGGGGAGATGACCCAGTACTTC
V gene: TRBV4-1; clone size: once; D gene: TRBD2; J gene: TRBJ2-2; CDR3 protein: CASSPLGLAGGTTNTGELFF; CDR3 DNA: TGCGCCAGCAGCCCGTTAGGACTAGCGGGGGGCACTACGAACACCGGGGAGCTGTTTTTT
V gene: TRBV18; clone size: -; D gene: TRBD1; J gene: TRBJ2-7; CDR3 protein: CASSDDRVSYEQYF; CDR3 DNA: TGTGCCAGCTCAGATGACAGGGTCTCCTACGAGCAGTACTTC
V gene: TRBV5-6; clone size: -; D gene: -; J gene: TRBJ1-1; CDR3 protein: CASNPPDNTEAFF; CDR3 DNA: TGTGCCAGCAACCCTCCAGATAACACTGAAGCTTTCTTT
V gene: TRBV12-3/TRBV12-4; clone size: -; D gene: -; J gene: TRBJ2-5; CDR3 protein: CASSTDTRTQYF; CDR3 DNA: TGTGCCAGCAGTACCGATACTCGGACCCAGTACTTC
V gene: TRBV2; clone size: few; D gene: -; J gene: TRBJ1-5; CDR3 protein: CASRRGGNQPQHF; CDR3 DNA: TGTGCCAGCAGGAGGGGAGGGAATCAGCCCCAGCATTTT
V gene: TRBV4-2; clone size: -; D gene: TRBD2; J gene: TRBJ2-7; CDR3 protein: CASSQGWGTSGGSYEQYF; CDR3 DNA: TGTGCCAGCAGCCAAGGGTGGGGGACTAGCGGAGGCTCCTACGAGCAGTACTTC
V gene: TRBV4-1; clone size: -; D gene: TRBD2; J gene: TRBJ2-1; CDR3 protein: CASSQSPGGASYNEQFF; CDR3 DNA: TGCGCCAGCAGCCAGTCTCCCGGGGGGGCGAGTTACAATGAGCAGTTCTTC
V gene: TRBV5-1; clone size: few; D gene: -; J gene: TRBJ1-1; CDR3 protein: CASSLEGEVYTEAFF; CDR3 DNA: TGCGCCAGCAGCTTGGAGGGGGAAGTCTACACTGAAGCTTTCTTT